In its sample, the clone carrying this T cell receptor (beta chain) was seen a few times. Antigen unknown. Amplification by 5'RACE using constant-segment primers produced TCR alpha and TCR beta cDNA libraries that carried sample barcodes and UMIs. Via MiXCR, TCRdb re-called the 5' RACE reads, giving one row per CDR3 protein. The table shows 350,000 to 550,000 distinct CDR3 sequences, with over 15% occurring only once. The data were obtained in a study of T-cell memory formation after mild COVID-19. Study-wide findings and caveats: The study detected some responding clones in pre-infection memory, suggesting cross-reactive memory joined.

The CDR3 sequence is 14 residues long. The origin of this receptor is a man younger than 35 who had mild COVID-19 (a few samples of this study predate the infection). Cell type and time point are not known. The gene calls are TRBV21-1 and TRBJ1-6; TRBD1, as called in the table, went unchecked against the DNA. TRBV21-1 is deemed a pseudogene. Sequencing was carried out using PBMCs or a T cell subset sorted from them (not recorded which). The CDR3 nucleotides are TGTGCCAGCAGCAAAGTACAGGGAGGTTCACCCCTCCACTTT. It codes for CASSKVQGGSPLHF.